This T cell receptor beta chain was sequenced during a study of T cells in Graves' hyperthyroidism and ophthalmopathy. CDR3 length: 12 amino acids. Trimming pared 5 bases from V and 6 bases from J, leaving 10 bases between. The V gene's germline CDR1 is GTSNPN and CDR2 SVGIG (reference sequence). For this clonotype: What it recognizes is unknown.

Absent ophthalmopathy progression within 18 months defined stable Graves' hyperthyroidism. Exclusion followed for patients with uncontrolled infection, other autoimmune disease, pregnancy or lactation. Diagnostic decisions used clinical symptoms, serum thyroxine and TRAb, thyroid ultrasound and orbital computed tomography. Study-level points and caveats: Onset of ophthalmopathy came a median approximately 6 months after the model predicted it.

TCR beta CDR3 regions were amplified from RNA transcripts. During a first-round RT-PCR of the TCR CDR3, the HTBI primer set was used. TCRdb re-analysed the multiplex PCR reads in MiXCR, keeping a single row per CDR3 protein. The table includes a few hundred thousand distinct CDR3 sequences, 40% to 55% detected once. This chain uses TRBV30 with TRBJ1-4; no clear D. This sequence originates from a woman aged 18-30 years with Graves' hyperthyroidism. Sequencing input: peripheral blood or thyroid tissue (not recorded which). The CDR3 region is CAWGLAYEKLFF. The CDR3 DNA is TGTGCCTGGGGCCTTGCGTATGAAAAACTGTTTTTT.